Listed below are T cell receptor beta chains from one sample, sequenced in a study of beta chain features in type 1 diabetes. Data came from immunoSEQ multiplex PCR; TCRdb stores just in-frame clones and leaves some out. The data show some 270,000 clones, with roughly an eighth seen just once and about 0.027% held by the top ten. Source material: naive CD4+ T cells from blood. The origin of the receptors is a woman aged 40-49 years in good health. The CDR3 runs from the conserved cysteine through the conserved F or W. A D gene is named only where the DNA matches it firmly. Only part of the rows carry a size: once, few, many, or a class if the clone is expanded.

v_gene: TRBV2; j_gene: TRBJ2-4; d_gene: NA; abundance: few; CDR3aa: CASSEEGGMGSQNIQYF; CDR3nt: TGTGCCAGCAGTGAAGAAGGGGGTATGGGTTCACAAAACATTCAGTACTTC
v_gene: TRBV5-5; j_gene: TRBJ2-1; d_gene: NA; abundance: NA; CDR3aa: CASSSDLGGSSYNEQFF; CDR3nt: TGTGCCAGCAGTTCGGACCTTGGGGGGAGCTCCTACAATGAGCAGTTCTTC
v_gene: TRBV29-1; j_gene: TRBJ2-7; d_gene: NA; abundance: many; CDR3aa: CSVAVYSGLGEQYF; CDR3nt: TGCAGCGTTGCCGTTTACTCAGGGCTAGGCGAGCAGTACTTC
v_gene: TRBV7-2; j_gene: TRBJ1-5; d_gene: TRBD1; abundance: NA; CDR3aa: CASSETGGRNQPQHF; CDR3nt: TGTGCCAGCAGCGAAACAGGGGGCCGCAATCAGCCCCAGCATTTT
v_gene: TRBV5-4; j_gene: TRBJ1-2; d_gene: TRBD1; abundance: NA; CDR3aa: CASSLWPGGDGYTF; CDR3nt: TGTGCCAGCAGCTTGTGGCCAGGGGGCGATGGCTACACCTTC
v_gene: TRBV7-2; j_gene: TRBJ2-5; d_gene: NA; abundance: NA; CDR3aa: CASSPLGFGGGGTQYF; CDR3nt: TGTGCCAGCAGCCCCCTGGGTTTCGGAGGGGGCGGGACCCAGTACTTC
v_gene: TRBV5-1; j_gene: TRBJ2-2; d_gene: NA; abundance: few; CDR3aa: CASSFTPGELFF; CDR3nt: TGCGCCAGCAGCTTTACACCCGGGGAGCTGTTTTTT
v_gene: TRBV7-2; j_gene: TRBJ2-1; d_gene: TRBD1; abundance: few; CDR3aa: CASTTWTGIYNEQFF; CDR3nt: TGTGCCAGCACCACATGGACAGGGATCTACAATGAGCAGTTCTTC
v_gene: TRBV6-5; j_gene: TRBJ2-4; d_gene: NA; abundance: NA; CDR3aa: CASSYSNIQYF; CDR3nt: TGTGCCAGCAGTTATTCGAACATTCAGTACTTC
v_gene: TRBV15; j_gene: TRBJ1-1; d_gene: NA; abundance: few; CDR3aa: CASGVLAEAFF; CDR3nt: TGTGCCAGCGGGGTACTCGCTGAAGCTTTCTTT
v_gene: TRBV7-2; j_gene: TRBJ2-2; d_gene: TRBD1; abundance: few; CDR3aa: CASRRDRTGPGELFF; CDR3nt: TGTGCCAGCAGGAGGGACAGGACCGGACCCGGGGAGCTGTTTTTT
v_gene: TRBV6-6; j_gene: TRBJ2-1; d_gene: NA; abundance: few; CDR3aa: CASSYGRGAANWEQFF; CDR3nt: TGTGCCAGCAGTTACGGGAGGGGGGCGGCAAACTGGGAGCAGTTCTTC
v_gene: TRBV2; j_gene: TRBJ1-2; d_gene: TRBD1; abundance: few; CDR3aa: CASSRQGVNYGYTF; CDR3nt: TGTGCCAGCAGTAGACAGGGGGTTAACTATGGCTACACCTTC
v_gene: TRBV14; j_gene: TRBJ1-6; d_gene: NA; abundance: NA; CDR3aa: CASSQLQGYNSPLHF; CDR3nt: TGTGCCAGCAGCCAGCTACAGGGATATAATTCACCCCTCCACTTT
v_gene: TRBV6-6; j_gene: TRBJ1-4; d_gene: NA; abundance: NA; CDR3aa: CASSQRTGKLFF; CDR3nt: TGTGCCAGCAGTCAGCGGACGGGAAAACTGTTTTTT